Shown below are 3 T cell receptor beta chains from a single sample sequenced in a study of early T cells in non-severe SARS-CoV-2 infection. TCRdb re-called the 5' RACE reads through MiXCR, storing one row per CDR3 protein. The sample includes roughly 80,000 distinct CDR3 sequences, around 15% of them seen just once. Sequences were obtained from whole blood. These receptors all come from an adult who was a healthcare worker with PCR-confirmed SARS-CoV-2 infection or an uninfected control (not recorded which).

This clonotype was detected only a few times. The J gene is TRBJ2-1, the V gene TRBV4-1, with 9 bases matching TRBD1. Germline V gene data show CDR1 as MGHRA and CDR2 as YSYEKL. CDR3 length equals 14 residues. Trimming took 4 bases from V and 8 from J; bases not matched to a gene: 6. The CDR3 region has the DNA TGCGCCAGCAGCCCCCGGGACAGGGACCATGAGCAGTTCTTC. This codes for CASSPRDRDHEQFF.

This clonotype was seen at least ten times. The chain carries TRBV5-1 and TRBJ2-1; 13 bases map to TRBD2. Germline CDR1 SGHRS, CDR2 YFSETQ. This CDR3 is built from 15 residues. V was clipped by 4 bases and J by 4 bases; unmatched bases: 2. Here the CDR3 reads CASSETSGGYNEQFF. For the CDR3, the DNA is TGCGCCAGCAGCGAGACTAGCGGGGGGTACAATGAGCAGTTCTTC.

V usage is TRBV4-2 and J usage is TRBJ2-3, with 9 bases that match TRBD2. The CDR3 loop spans 17 amino acids. The germline V gene encodes CDR1 LGHNA and CDR2 YNFKEQ. J gave up 2 bases and V 2 bases, and 8 bases lay outside the gene matches. CDR3 amino acids: CASSQSAGGASTDTQYF. The CDR3 nucleotides are TGTGCCAGCAGCCAATCCGCGGGGGGGGCCTCCACAGATACGCAGTATTTT.